What follows describes a single T cell receptor (beta chain). The target antigen is unknown. The sample is drawn from a study of tumor-infiltrating lymphocytes in primary liver carcinoma. The study, taken as a whole, reports: Bulk unsorted material prevented CD4+ and CD8+ repertoire comparison. Reduced overlap was seen in tumor-adjacent and tumor-blood pairs versus tumor region pairs.

cDNA specific to TCR beta was made from around 530 ng of total RNA, with a constant-region primer employed for priming. Slightly modified ARM-PCR, run as three nested multiplex PCR rounds, produced the TCR beta libraries. Running ten to eleven cycles apiece, the first two PCR rounds relied on TRBV1-TRBV30 forward primers together with a C-beta reverse primer. TCRdb independently ran MiXCR on the multiplex PCR reads; one entry per CDR3 protein. The data show around 330,000 distinct CDR3 sequences, with 55% to 65% seen just once and around 9.5% held by the top ten. Germline DNA was also extracted, with blood RNA taken from unsorted whole blood. The collection of 4 to 4.5 milliliters of peripheral blood preceded surgery. CDR3 length equals 16 residues. J lost 8 bases, V lost 4 bases, and 11 bases had no gene match. Germline CDR1 is SGHVS and CDR2 is FQNEAQ.

The clonotype was recovered from a man in his forties with primary liver carcinoma and hepatitis B virus infection. The V call is TRBV7-8, the J call TRBJ1-6; TRBD1 matches 7 bases. The specimen sequenced was peripheral blood. In DNA, the CDR3 is TGTGCCAGCAGCTCAACTGAACAGGGGAGGGATTCACCCCTCCACTTT. Its protein product is CASSSTEQGRDSPLHF.